Listed below are T cell receptor beta chains from one sample, sequenced in a study of blood T cell repertoires in COVID-19. Libraries were prepared by immunoSEQ multiplex PCR; TCRdb keeps only in-frame clonotypes and omits some of them. This sample has 180,000 or so clones, with roughly 90% found just once. Material for sequencing was peripheral blood. These receptors were collected from a young man with active or convalescent COVID-19. The CDR3 runs from the conserved cysteine through the conserved F or W. A D gene is named only where the DNA matches it firmly. For some rows the clone size is stated as once, few or many, or as a class when expanded; others skip it.

>-|TRBD1|TRBJ1-5|TRBV28
TGTGCCAGCAGTGTCACAGGGGGCATTCAGCCCCAGCATTTT
CASSVTGGIQPQHF
>-|-|TRBJ1-3|TRBV30
TGTGCCTGGAGTGTCAGGCGAGCTGGAAACACCATATATTTT
CAWSVRRAGNTIYF
>-|-|TRBJ2-7|TRBV30
TGTGCCTGGAGCGTAGGCGGGGACTCCTACGAGCAGTACTTC
CAWSVGGDSYEQYF
>-|TRBD1|TRBJ2-7|TRBV5-5
TGTGCCAGCAGCTTTAGGGACAGGAGCTACGAGCAGTACTTC
CASSFRDRSYEQYF
>-|-|TRBJ1-5|TRBV2
TGTGCCAGCAGTGTCGGGAGAAATAGCAATCAGCCCCAGCATTTT
CASSVGRNSNQPQHF
>-|TRBD2|TRBJ2-3|TRBV4-3
TGCGCCAGCAGCCAGGGGACTAGCCCGACAGATACGCAGTATTTT
CASSQGTSPTDTQYF
>once|-|TRBJ2-5|TRBV5-1
TGCGCCAGCAGCTTGGAGGGGGGGAAAGAGACCCAGTACTTC
CASSLEGGKETQYF
>-|-|TRBJ2-7|TRBV27
TGTGCCAGCAGTTTATGGAAAGGGGTCGAGCAGTACTTC
CASSLWKGVEQYF
>-|TRBD1|TRBJ1-1|TRBV11-2
TGTGCCAGCAGCATTGGGACAGGGGGCAAGGGGAACACTGAAGCTTTCTTT
CASSIGTGGKGNTEAFF
>-|-|TRBJ1-1|TRBV7-7
TGTGCCAGCAGTGCAGGGATGAACACTGAAGCTTTCTTT
CASSAGMNTEAFF
>-|-|TRBJ2-3|TRBV6-4
TGTGCCAGCAGTGACATTGGTAGCGCGACGCCAGATACGCAGTATTTT
CASSDIGSATPDTQYF
>-|TRBD1|TRBJ2-2|TRBV2
TGTGCCAGCAGTACAGGGGTCGGGGAGCTGTTTTTT
CASSTGVGELFF
>-|-|TRBJ1-1|TRBV6-4
TGTGCCAGCAGTGCCACAGCGAACACTGAAGCTTTCTTT
CASSATANTEAFF
>-|TRBD1|TRBJ1-2|TRBV13
TGTGCCAGCCGAACAGGGGGCAACTATGGCTACACCTTC
CASRTGGNYGYTF
>-|-|TRBJ2-3|TRBV6-2/TRBV6-3
TGTGCCAGCAGATACTCCGTGACGACTGATACGCAGTATTTT
CASRYSVTTDTQYF
>-|-|TRBJ1-6|TRBV9
TGTGCCAGCAGCGTAGTCGGGACAAATAATTCACCCCTCCACTTT
CASSVVGTNNSPLHF
>-|TRBD1|TRBJ1-2|TRBV5-1
TGCGCCAGCAGTAGGGGGCAGAGTAACTATGGCTACACCTTC
CASSRGQSNYGYTF
>once|TRBD1|TRBJ1-6|TRBV7-9
TGTGCCAGCAGCCTAGGACAGGGGTTTTCACCCCTCCACTTT
CASSLGQGFSPLHF
>-|-|TRBJ1-1|TRBV12-3/TRBV12-4
TGTGCCAGCAGTTTAGAGACACGCGAAGCTTTCTTT
CASSLETREAFF
>few|-|TRBJ1-6|TRBV4-1
TGCGCCAGCAGCCAAGTCAGTACCCCAGGTTCACCCCTCCACTTT
CASSQVSTPGSPLHF
>-|TRBD1|TRBJ2-1|TRBV10-3
TGTGCCATCAGAGACGACAGGGACCTTGGCTCCTACAATGAGCAGTTCTTC
CAIRDDRDLGSYNEQFF
>once|TRBD2|TRBJ2-7|TRBV7-8
TGTGCCAGCAGCTTAGGCGGGAGGGCGTCTAGCGAGCAGTACTTC
CASSLGGRASSEQYF
>-|TRBD1|TRBJ1-2|TRBV6-5
TGTGCCAGCAGTTACTTAGGACAGGGTAGTAACTATGGCTACACCTTC
CASSYLGQGSNYGYTF
>-|-|TRBJ2-2|TRBV3-1/TRBV3-2
TGTGCCAGCAGCCAGGGGAGTAGCGGCGGGGAGCTGTTTTTT
CASSQGSSGGELFF